These 30 T cell receptor beta chains share one sample of origin, sequenced in a study of metastatic and nonmetastatic thyroid tumors (TCRdb year 2020). Library preparation used PCR. Sequencer: Illumina HiSeq 4000. Using fastp at Q25 and MiXCR, TCRdb reprocessed the public reads and kept productive beta chains. This sample holds about 5,800 clones; around 37% were observed only once. About 15% of the sample is in the top ten clones. No treatment had been received by any patient before thyroid surgery. Sequencing was performed on tumor tissue. The receptor set was obtained from a male donor with papillary thyroid cancer or a benign thyroid nodule (not recorded which). Some clones in this sample may be carry-over from other donors' samples.

The table lists this clone with a few counts. This chain connects TRBV5-5 to TRBJ1-2; unclear D gene. CDR1 and CDR2 (germline): SGHKS, YYEKEE (reference sequence). The CDR3 runs 15 residues. The V end lost 2 bases, the J end lost 6 bases, and 17 bases lay between the germline ends. The CDR3 reads CASSFQGRLSDGYTF. In DNA form, the CDR3 reads TGTGCCAGCAGCTTCCAAGGGCGACTGAGTGATGGCTACACCTTC.

This clone is medium-sized. The V call is TRBV10-1, the J call TRBJ2-7; weak D call: TRBD2 (7 bases). Germline-derived CDR1 and CDR2 are WNHNN and SYGVQD (reference sequence). V dropped 4 bases and J dropped 2 bases, with 12 bases sitting between them. This CDR3 comprises 14 residues. In nucleotides, the CDR3 is TGCGCCAGCAGTGCTGGGAGGGGGGCCTACGAGCAGTACTTC. This gives the protein CASSAGRGAYEQYF.

In its sample, this clone was seen a few times. This rearrangement joins TRBV6-1 to TRBJ2-7, with a weak D call TRBD2 (5 bases). V dropped 0 bases and J dropped 7 bases, with 16 bases sitting between them. CDR1 is MNHNS, CDR2 SASEGT, per germline. The CDR3 is 15 amino acids. The CDR3 nucleotides are TGTGCCAGCAGTGAAGCGCCCGGGGAGCGTTGGGAGCAGTACTTC. It yields the protein CASSEAPGERWEQYF.

The V gene is TRBV4-1, the J gene TRBJ2-7; D gene uncertain. The CDR3 extends over 13 amino acids. V lost 0 bases to trimming and J lost 9 bases, with 12 bases between them. Germline CDR1 is MGHRA and CDR2 is YSYEKL. This CDR3 reads CASSQDRYGLQYF. CDR3 coding DNA: TGCGCCAGCAGCCAAGATCGGTACGGGTTGCAGTACTTC.

The chain employs TRBV2 and TRBJ1-1, with no clear D. The ends were cut back, 3 bases at V and 1 base at J, with 3 bases in the middle. The CDR3 is 12 residues long. Germline loops: CDR1 SNHLY, CDR2 FYNNEI. CDR3 coding DNA: TGTGCCAGCAGTGAGGGGAACACTGAAGCTTTCTTT. As protein: CASSEGNTEAFF.

The rearrangement joins TRBV7-9 to TRBJ2-7, with D perhaps matching TRBD1 or TRBD2 (5 bases each). The CDR3 sequence is 15 residues long. Trimming pared 4 bases from V and 2 bases from J, leaving 15 bases between. Germline V gives CDR1 SEHNR, CDR2 FQNEAQ (reference sequence). The CDR3 DNA reads TGTGCCAGCAGCTCCACGGGGCCCAATCCCTACGAGCAGTACTTC. Its translation: CASSSTGPNPYEQYF.

This clone showed up just a few times. The V gene is TRBV6-1, the J gene TRBJ2-3; D gene ambiguous. The CDR3 consists of 14 residues. V was cut by 7 bases and J by 0 bases, with 11 bases left in between. Germline V gives CDR1 MNHNS, CDR2 SASEGT. The CDR3 region is CASTVGSSTDTQYF. The CDR3 DNA reads as TGTGCCAGCACGGTCGGGTCTAGCACAGATACGCAGTATTTT.

This clone was counted a few times. The V gene is TRBV24-1, the J gene TRBJ2-3; either TRBD1 or TRBD2 may fit D (5 bases each). Trimming left V 7 bases short and J 2 bases short, with 12 bases between. CDR1 is KGHDR, CDR2 SFDVKD, per germline. The CDR3 runs to 14 residues. CDR3 DNA sequence: TGTGCCACCAGCCAGAGGGGCCTCACAGATACGCAGTATTTT. It codes for CATSQRGLTDTQYF.

Sample share makes this clone large. The genes are TRBV11-2 and TRBJ1-1; possibly TRBD1 for D (5 bases). Germline V gene data show CDR1 as SGHAT and CDR2 as FQNNGV. This CDR3 has 15 amino acids. Deletions cut 2 bases from V and 2 bases from J, with 12 bases between. Here the CDR3 reads CASSLRRQPNTEAFF. DNA of the CDR3: TGTGCCAGCAGCTTAAGGAGACAGCCCAACACTGAAGCTTTCTTT.

By proportion, this clone is medium-sized. CDR3 sequence: CASITEAQTANTEAFF. Here the CDR3 DNA reads TGTGCCAGCATTACTGAGGCACAAACAGCCAACACTGAAGCTTTCTTT. The V and J genes are TRBV12-3 or TRBV12-4 and TRBJ1-1; D is undetermined. The CDR3 is 16 residues long. V was cut by 7 bases and J by 2 bases, with 20 bases left in between.

This sequence joins TRBV5-5 and TRBJ1-5, with TRBD1 matching 7 bases. The CDR3 contains 15 residues. Per the germline V gene, CDR1 is SGHKS and CDR2 is YYEKEE (reference sequence). The V and J ends lost 1 base and 7 bases, in that order; junction bases with no gene match: 8. The CDR3 bases are TGTGCCAGCAGCTTGTCAGGGACAGCAAGCCAGCCCCAGCATTTT. Translating it yields CASSLSGTASQPQHF.

J is TRBJ2-1 and V is TRBV15; 9 nucleotides line up with TRBD2. The germline CDR1 and CDR2 sequences are LNHNV and YYDKDF (reference sequence). Losses at the gene ends were 1 base for V and 8 bases for J; bases not matched to a gene: 6. The CDR3 length is 15 residues. CDR3: CATSRVRAGGYEQFF. In DNA, the CDR3 is TGTGCCACCAGCAGAGTCAGGGCGGGAGGGTATGAGCAGTTCTTC.

J is TRBJ2-5 and V is TRBV25-1, with D perhaps assigned TRBD1 or TRBD2 (7 bases each). This CDR3 has 14 amino acids. V dropped 8 bases and J dropped 3 bases, with 16 bases sitting between them. CDR1 and CDR2 (germline): MGHDK, SYGVNS. The CDR3 spells CASGQGGGKETQYF. CDR3 DNA sequence: TGTGCCAGCGGCCAGGGAGGGGGCAAAGAGACCCAGTACTTC.

A few counts support this clone. The chain couples TRBV7-8 to TRBJ2-7, with TRBD2 matching over 9 bases. This CDR3 is 15 amino acids long. Germline-derived CDR1 and CDR2 are SGHVS and FQNEAQ. The V segment lost 1 base and the J segment 2 bases; nucleotides outside the gene matches: 3. The CDR3 bases are TGTGCCAGCAGCTTAGGGGCTAGCGGGGCCTACGAGCAGTACTTC. The encoded protein is CASSLGASGAYEQYF.

By sample share, this clone is medium-sized. This chain joins TRBV28 and TRBJ1-4, with a possible D match to TRBD1 (5 bases). CDR3 size: 13 residues. CDR1 MDHEN and CDR2 SYDVKM come from the germline V gene. Trimming pared 11 bases from V and 0 bases from J, leaving 10 bases between. The CDR3 spells CALQGATNEKLFF. For the CDR3, the DNA is TGTGCCCTTCAGGGCGCAACTAATGAAAAACTGTTTTTT.

A few counts support this clone. The chain links TRBV6-1 to TRBJ1-6, with D perhaps TRBD1 (6 bases). The V gene's germline CDR1 is MNHNS and CDR2 SASEGT. The V and J ends lost 6 bases and 10 bases respectively, with 19 bases between them. The CDR3 runs 15 residues. The CDR3 DNA is TGTGCCAGCAGGGAGGTATCGGGGGCCGGATCACCCCTCCACTTT. This codes for CASREVSGAGSPLHF.

This clone was picked up many times. The gene calls are TRBV6-6 and TRBJ2-6; maybe TRBD1 (6 bases). This CDR3 has 18 amino acids. Germline V gene lookup returns CDR1 MNHNY and CDR2 SVGAGI (reference sequence). The V gene lost 11 bases and the J gene lost 0 bases, with 23 bases spanning the gap. This CDR3 is CAARSGRGPRSGANVLTF. The CDR3 DNA reads TGTGCCGCCCGGTCTGGCAGGGGCCCCCGCTCTGGGGCCAACGTCCTGACTTTC.

This sequence joins TRBV6-2 or TRBV6-3 and TRBJ2-1, with 13 positions matching TRBD2. Per germline, CDR1 MNHEY and CDR2 SVGEGT. CDR3 size: 16 residues. V gave up 5 bases and J gave up 9 bases; unmatched junction bases: 10. The CDR3 region is CASSPTSGRAQGEQFF. CDR3 nucleotides: TGTGCCAGCAGTCCTACTAGCGGGAGGGCCCAGGGTGAGCAGTTCTTC.

This clone turned up a few times. This chain joins TRBV6-1 and TRBJ1-5; unclear D gene. CDR1 MNHNS and CDR2 SASEGT come from the germline V gene. The ends were cut back, 8 bases at V and 0 bases at J, with 5 bases in the middle. This CDR3 spans 12 amino acids. Here the CDR3 reads CASGRSNQPQHF. CDR3 nucleotide sequence: TGTGCCAGCGGCCGTAGCAATCAGCCCCAGCATTTT.

The rearrangement uses TRBV6-1 and TRBJ2-7, with 7 positions matching TRBD1. CDR1 MNHNS and CDR2 SASEGT come from the germline V gene. The CDR3 totals 13 residues. V trimming: 6 bases; J trimming: 3 bases; junction bases outside the gene matches: 5. The CDR3 sequence is CASRMGQHYEQYF. CDR3 coding DNA: TGTGCCAGCAGGATGGGACAGCACTACGAGCAGTACTTC.

This clone came up once. The chain combines TRBV11-2 with TRBJ2-5, with TRBD1 matching 8 bases. This CDR3 is 17 amino acids long. The junction had 14 bases not matched to a gene; V was cut back by 6 bases and J by 2 bases. Germline V gene data show CDR1 as SGHAT and CDR2 as FQNNGV. The CDR3 is CASSPPGQAVRQETQYF. CDR3 nucleotide sequence: TGTGCCAGCAGTCCTCCGGGACAGGCGGTCAGGCAAGAGACCCAGTACTTC.

A remark on this clone: A read error may account for a junction end that differs from germline. The CDR3 DNA follows: TGTGTCAGTAGTATAGGGAGTCCTAGCAATCAGCCCCAGCATTTT. This sequence encodes CVSSIGSPSNQPQHF. The chain carries TRBV19 and TRBJ1-5; no reliable D call. Germline CDR1 LNHDA, CDR2 SQIVND (reference sequence). The CDR3 consists of 15 residues.

This clone has just a few counts. The chain has TRBV12-3 or TRBV12-4 and TRBJ1-2; maybe TRBD1 (6 bases). V was pared by 6 bases and J by 1 base, with 9 bases between. CDR3 length equals 13 residues. The CDR3 reads CASSNRDNYGYTF. Written as DNA, the CDR3 is TGTGCCAGCAGCAACAGGGATAACTATGGCTACACCTTC.

This clone was seen more than once but under ten times. The chain has TRBV7-6 and TRBJ1-1, with D unclear. The germline V gene has CDR1 SGHVS and CDR2 FNYEAQ. This CDR3 spans 12 amino acids. V lost 4 bases to trimming and J lost 5 bases, with 8 bases between them. The CDR3 nucleotides are TGTGCCAGCAGCTCAGGAAGTACTGAAGCTTTCTTT. It encodes CASSSGSTEAFF.

This chain joins TRBV6-1 and TRBJ2-1; D possibly corresponds to TRBD1 (5 bases). Germline loops: CDR1 MNHNS, CDR2 SASEGT. The V end was cut by 3 bases, the J end by 6 bases, with 6 bases between. There are 12 residues in the CDR3. CDR3: CASSDRANEQFF. CDR3 coding DNA: TGTGCCAGCAGTGACAGGGCCAATGAGCAGTTCTTC.

By proportion, this clone is medium-sized. V gene TRBV2 combines with J gene TRBJ2-7; D is unresolved. Germline V gene data show CDR1 as SNHLY and CDR2 as FYNNEI. CDR3 length: 14 amino acids. The germline V and J ends were trimmed by 2 bases and 3 bases, with 11 bases remaining between them. CDR3 sequence reads: CASSETLPFYEQYF. The CDR3 nucleotides are TGTGCCAGCAGTGAAACTCTCCCTTTCTACGAGCAGTACTTC.

The chain recombines TRBV20-1 with TRBJ2-7; 10 bases line up with TRBD1. The J segment lost 3 bases and the V segment lost 6 bases, leaving 8 bases of the junction unmatched. Germline V gene data show CDR1 as DFQATT and CDR2 as SNEGSKA (reference sequence). The CDR3 has 14 residues. The CDR3 DNA reads TGCAGTGCGCGACAGGGGGCAGGATTCTACGAGCAGTACTTC. This codes for CSARQGAGFYEQYF.

The rearrangement joins TRBV7-7 to TRBJ2-3; 11 bases align to TRBD2. The CDR3 has 15 residues. From germline, CDR1 is SSHAT and CDR2 FNYEAQ (reference sequence). Trimming at V came to 5 bases and at J to 2 bases, leaving 3 bases not matched to a gene. DNA of the CDR3: TGTGCCAGCAGCCAGGGACTAGCGGTCACAGATACGCAGTATTTT. Protein product: CASSQGLAVTDTQYF.

This clone qualifies as large. The V call is TRBV7-2, the J call TRBJ2-1, with D possibly being TRBD2 (6 bases). This CDR3 spans 13 amino acids. CDR1 and CDR2 from the germline V gene are SGHTA and FQGNSA. Trimming pared 5 bases from V and 4 bases from J, leaving 9 bases between. In nucleotides, the CDR3 is TGTGCCAGCAGCAAGGGACTGTACAATGAGCAGTTCTTC. This translates into CASSKGLYNEQFF.

The V gene is TRBV20-1, the J gene TRBJ2-2; 10 bases fit TRBD2. The V gene end was trimmed by 5 bases and the J gene end by 1 base; junction bases not matched to a gene: 10. From germline, CDR1 is DFQATT and CDR2 SNEGSKA (reference sequence). CDR3 length: 17 amino acids. CDR3 nucleotides: TGCAGTGCTCCACCCATAGCGGGGGGCCGGAACACCGGGGAGCTGTTTTTT. It specifies CSAPPIAGGRNTGELFF.